Listed below are T cell receptor beta chains from one sample, sequenced in a study of OX40 agonist ivuxolimab in advanced cancers. Sequencing was performed with immunoSEQ multiplex PCR; in TCRdb, only in-frame clones are kept and a portion is missing. The table shows approximately 91,000 clones, with 80% to 90% occurring only once. The sample was CD4+ or CD8+ T cells sorted from blood, taken in a trial of the OX40 agonist ivuxolimab. The receptors originated from an adult with an advanced solid tumor such as melanoma, head and neck, liver or kidney cancer. The conserved cysteine and the conserved F or W are not part of the CDR3 here. The order of the fields is V gene, clone size, J gene, D gene, CDR3 length, CDR3 protein. D genes are given only for firm matches. The size of a clone is reported for some rows only, either as once, few or many, or as a class for expanded clones.

v_gene: TRBV7-2
abundance: .
j_gene: TRBJ2-1
d_gene: TRBD2
len: 16
CDR3aa: ASSSTRNPGLVYNEQF

v_gene: TRBV5-1
abundance: .
j_gene: TRBJ2-1
d_gene: .
len: 12
CDR3aa: ASSRPSSYNEQF

v_gene: TRBV11-1
abundance: .
j_gene: TRBJ2-3
d_gene: TRBD2
len: 14
CDR3aa: ASRKSGGEDTDTQY

v_gene: TRBV4-1
abundance: .
j_gene: TRBJ1-2
d_gene: TRBD1
len: 11
CDR3aa: ASSRGDRGGYT

v_gene: TRBV7-2
abundance: .
j_gene: TRBJ2-3
d_gene: TRBD1
len: 15
CDR3aa: ASSSRQGRGFTDTQY

v_gene: TRBV4-3
abundance: .
j_gene: TRBJ1-1
d_gene: .
len: 14
CDR3aa: ASSQDTINPGVRAF

v_gene: TRBV5-1
abundance: .
j_gene: TRBJ2-6
d_gene: .
len: 17
CDR3aa: ASSSREGGRYSGANVLT

v_gene: TRBV6-1
abundance: .
j_gene: TRBJ1-1
d_gene: .
len: 10
CDR3aa: ASGEIETEAF

v_gene: TRBV9
abundance: .
j_gene: TRBJ2-3
d_gene: .
len: 13
CDR3aa: ASSLLAEVTDTQY

v_gene: TRBV29-1
abundance: .
j_gene: TRBJ2-2
d_gene: .
len: 10
CDR3aa: SVVRGSGELF

v_gene: TRBV7-8
abundance: .
j_gene: TRBJ2-7
d_gene: .
len: 13
CDR3aa: ASSLPGTFSYEQY

v_gene: TRBV7-9
abundance: .
j_gene: TRBJ1-2
d_gene: .
len: 14
CDR3aa: ASSLRGAGEPYGYT

v_gene: TRBV6-6
abundance: .
j_gene: TRBJ1-4
d_gene: .
len: 13
CDR3aa: ASSYSRAANEKLF

v_gene: TRBV10-1
abundance: .
j_gene: TRBJ2-2
d_gene: TRBD2
len: 13
CDR3aa: ASSEERGGPGELF

v_gene: TRBV9
abundance: .
j_gene: TRBJ2-5
d_gene: .
len: 15
CDR3aa: ASSPSGPDSVRETQY

v_gene: TRBV27
abundance: .
j_gene: TRBJ1-2
d_gene: .
len: 13
CDR3aa: ASSLVGNANYGYT

v_gene: TRBV20-1
abundance: .
j_gene: TRBJ1-2
d_gene: .
len: 9
CDR3aa: SASGSYGYT

v_gene: TRBV5-6
abundance: .
j_gene: TRBJ2-1
d_gene: TRBD2
len: 14
CDR3aa: ASSLAGGSSYNEQF

v_gene: TRBV7-9
abundance: once
j_gene: TRBJ2-3
d_gene: .
len: 14
CDR3aa: ASSLGTGGGQDTQY

v_gene: TRBV18
abundance: .
j_gene: TRBJ2-7
d_gene: .
len: 13
CDR3aa: ASSPPPRPSYEQY

v_gene: TRBV30
abundance: few
j_gene: TRBJ2-5
d_gene: TRBD2
len: 11
CDR3aa: AGRTSGQETQY

v_gene: TRBV7-9
abundance: .
j_gene: TRBJ1-5
d_gene: .
len: 13
CDR3aa: ASSLGAGVRQPQH

v_gene: TRBV10-2
abundance: .
j_gene: TRBJ1-6
d_gene: .
len: 15
CDR3aa: ASSETDARSYNSPLH

v_gene: TRBV28
abundance: .
j_gene: TRBJ2-5
d_gene: TRBD2
len: 13
CDR3aa: ASHLGGGIGETQY

v_gene: TRBV7-2
abundance: .
j_gene: TRBJ1-2
d_gene: .
len: 13
CDR3aa: ASSPGGSPTYGYT

v_gene: TRBV19
abundance: .
j_gene: TRBJ1-1
d_gene: TRBD1
len: 13
CDR3aa: ASRDLGRGGTEAF

v_gene: TRBV19
abundance: .
j_gene: TRBJ2-5
d_gene: .
len: 11
CDR3aa: ASSFTVEETQY

v_gene: TRBV9
abundance: .
j_gene: TRBJ2-7
d_gene: .
len: 13
CDR3aa: ASSSHGDRTYEQY

v_gene: TRBV7-3
abundance: .
j_gene: TRBJ1-2
d_gene: TRBD1
len: 11
CDR3aa: ASSPDRDYGYT

v_gene: TRBV19
abundance: .
j_gene: TRBJ1-2
d_gene: .
len: 11
CDR3aa: ASSIKGFRGYT

v_gene: TRBV27
abundance: .
j_gene: TRBJ1-1
d_gene: .
len: 9
CDR3aa: ASGGGSRAF

v_gene: TRBV1
abundance: .
j_gene: TRBJ1-5
d_gene: .
len: 12
CDR3aa: TSRRTGTEQPQH

v_gene: TRBV29-1
abundance: .
j_gene: TRBJ2-3
d_gene: TRBD2
len: 11
CDR3aa: SVVGRGGDTQY

v_gene: TRBV14
abundance: .
j_gene: TRBJ2-7
d_gene: TRBD1
len: 10
CDR3aa: ASSPWTGWQY

v_gene: TRBV7-2
abundance: .
j_gene: TRBJ1-1
d_gene: TRBD1
len: 13
CDR3aa: ASSWDRVMNTEAF

v_gene: TRBV7-2
abundance: .
j_gene: TRBJ1-6
d_gene: .
len: 13
CDR3aa: ASSLAPGFNSPLH

v_gene: TRBV7-9
abundance: .
j_gene: TRBJ2-1
d_gene: .
len: 14
CDR3aa: ASSHYRAGVGNEQF

v_gene: TRBV7-4
abundance: .
j_gene: TRBJ2-7
d_gene: TRBD1
len: 15
CDR3aa: ASSQPGQGKPRPEQY

v_gene: TRBV18
abundance: .
j_gene: TRBJ2-1
d_gene: .
len: 14
CDR3aa: ASSPTPRQGGNEQF

v_gene: TRBV5-4
abundance: .
j_gene: TRBJ2-7
d_gene: .
len: 10
CDR3aa: ASSSQGDEQY

v_gene: TRBV30
abundance: .
j_gene: TRBJ2-7
d_gene: .
len: 13
CDR3aa: AWSRSGQASDEQY

v_gene: TRBV5-4
abundance: .
j_gene: TRBJ2-5
d_gene: TRBD1
len: 13
CDR3aa: ASSPVRGLGETQY

v_gene: TRBV7-7
abundance: .
j_gene: TRBJ1-1
d_gene: .
len: 11
CDR3aa: ASSLSQNTEAF

v_gene: TRBV10-1
abundance: .
j_gene: TRBJ2-3
d_gene: .
len: 12
CDR3aa: ASSSVTSTDTQY

v_gene: TRBV7-3
abundance: .
j_gene: TRBJ2-3
d_gene: TRBD2
len: 14
CDR3aa: ASSLLAGVHTDTQY

v_gene: TRBV12-5
abundance: once
j_gene: TRBJ2-1
d_gene: .
len: 15
CDR3aa: ASGPRGGQLSYNEQF

v_gene: TRBV4-1
abundance: .
j_gene: TRBJ2-7
d_gene: TRBD2
len: 13
CDR3aa: ASSPSGVVSYEQY